This T cell receptor (beta chain) originates from a study of CD8+ T cells in alopecia areata. Overall study results and limits: The study found TCR sharing across patients less clear than in mice, possibly for HLA reasons. Normal skin's resident alphabeta T cells are also sequenced in scalp samples. In scalp and blood during tofacitinib, many expanded lesional clones persisted. An increase in clonality over normal scalp was evident in lesional scalp, especially alopecia totalis/universalis.

A word on this clone: The antigen remains unidentified. Other nucleotide sequences from this sample produce the same CDR3.

Extraction and reverse transcription of RNA yielded cDNA as the sequencing template. The protocol was immunoSEQ multiplex PCR, while the TCRdb copy is restricted to in-frame clones and leaves out a portion. The table lists hundreds of thousands of clones, around 64% of them singletons. Germline V gene sequence: CDR1 MGHDK, CDR2 SYGVNS. Trimming removed 3 bases from V and 5 bases from J, with 10 bases in between. CDR3 size: 13 residues. Treatment reported: oral pan-JAK inhibitor, 5-10 mg twice daily. This rearrangement joins TRBV25-1 to TRBJ2-5, with a tentative D call TRBD1 (6 bases). This clonotype was sampled from a human donor with alopecia areata. The sequenced sample was CD4+ T cells sorted from blood, obtained between weeks 51 and 52, from a patient treated with tofacitinib. CDR3 in amino acids: CASSEGARETQYF. The CDR3 coding sequence is TGTGCCAGCAGTGAGGGGGCGCGGGAGACCCAGTACTTC.